The sequence of this TCR beta chain was determined in a study of T cell changes during pregnancy in multiple sclerosis. Libraries were prepared by immunoSEQ multiplex PCR; TCRdb keeps only in-frame clonotypes and omits some of them. The table records about 75,000 clones, around 90% of them present only once. The material sequenced was CD4+ T cells from peripheral blood mononuclear cells, taken before pregnancy. This sequence originates from a female donor with multiple sclerosis, enrolled in a pregnancy study.

CDR3 bases: TGTGCCAGCAGTTTCCTCGGACAGAGTGATTCACCCCTCCACTTT. This codes for CASSFLGQSDSPLHF. This chain joins TRBV27 and TRBJ1-6; a weak D match, TRBD1 (6 bases). The V gene lost 3 bases and the J gene lost 8 bases, with 14 bases spanning the gap. Per the germline V gene, CDR1 is MNHEY and CDR2 is SMNVEV (reference sequence). The CDR3 runs 15 residues.